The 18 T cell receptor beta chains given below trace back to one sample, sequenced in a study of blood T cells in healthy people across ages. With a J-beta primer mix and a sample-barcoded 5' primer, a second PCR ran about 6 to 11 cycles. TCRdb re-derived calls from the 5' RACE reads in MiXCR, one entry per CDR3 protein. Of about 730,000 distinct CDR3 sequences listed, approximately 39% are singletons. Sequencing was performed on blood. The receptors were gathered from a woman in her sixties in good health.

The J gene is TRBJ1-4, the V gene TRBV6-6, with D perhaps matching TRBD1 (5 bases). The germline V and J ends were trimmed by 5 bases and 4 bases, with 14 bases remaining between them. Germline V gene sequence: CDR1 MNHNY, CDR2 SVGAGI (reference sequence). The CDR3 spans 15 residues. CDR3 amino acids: CASSAQGSSNEKLFF. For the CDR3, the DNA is TGTGCCAGCAGTGCCCAGGGTTCTAGTAATGAAAAACTGTTTTTT.

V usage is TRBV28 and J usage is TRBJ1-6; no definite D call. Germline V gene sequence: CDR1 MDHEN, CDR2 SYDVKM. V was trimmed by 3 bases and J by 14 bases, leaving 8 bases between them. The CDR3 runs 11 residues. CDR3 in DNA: TGTGCCAGCAGTTTGACTGGCGCCCTCCACTTT. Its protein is CASSLTGALHF.

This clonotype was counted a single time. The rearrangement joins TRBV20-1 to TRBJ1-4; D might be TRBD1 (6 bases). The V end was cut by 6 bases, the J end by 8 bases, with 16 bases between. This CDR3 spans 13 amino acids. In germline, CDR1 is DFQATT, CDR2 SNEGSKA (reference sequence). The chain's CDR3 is CSADWGRGEKLFF. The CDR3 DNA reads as TGCAGTGCGGACTGGGGGCGCGGGGAAAAACTGTTTTTT.

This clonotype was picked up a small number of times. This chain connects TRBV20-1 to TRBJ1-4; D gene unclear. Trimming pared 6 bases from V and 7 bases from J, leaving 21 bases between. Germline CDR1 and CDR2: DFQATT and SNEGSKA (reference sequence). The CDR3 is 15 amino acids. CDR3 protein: CSASEPGVATEKLFF. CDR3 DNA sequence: TGCAGTGCCTCCGAACCGGGAGTCGCGACTGAAAAACTGTTTTTT.

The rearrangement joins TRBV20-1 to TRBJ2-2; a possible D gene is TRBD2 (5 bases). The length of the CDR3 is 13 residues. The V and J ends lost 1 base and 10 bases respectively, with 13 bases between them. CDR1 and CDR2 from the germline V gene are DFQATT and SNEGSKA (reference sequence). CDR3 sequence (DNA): TGCAGTGCTAGAGGTACGGGATCGGAGGAGCTGTTTTTT. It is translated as CSARGTGSEELFF.

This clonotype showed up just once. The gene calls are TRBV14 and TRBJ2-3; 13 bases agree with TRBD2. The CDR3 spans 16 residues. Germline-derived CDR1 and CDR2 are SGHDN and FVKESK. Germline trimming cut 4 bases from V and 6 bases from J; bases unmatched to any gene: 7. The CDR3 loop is CASSRRTSGSFDTQYF. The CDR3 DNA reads TGTGCCAGCAGCCGGCGGACTAGCGGGAGTTTTGATACGCAGTATTTT.

The CDR3 DNA is TGTGCCAGCAGATACAGCGGAAACACCATATATTTT. Translated: CASRYSGNTIYF. The chain recombines TRBV7-2 with TRBJ1-3; no reliable D call. CDR1 and CDR2 (germline): SGHTA, FQGNSA. Trimming pared 6 bases from V and 4 bases from J, leaving 7 bases between. This CDR3 is 12 amino acids long.

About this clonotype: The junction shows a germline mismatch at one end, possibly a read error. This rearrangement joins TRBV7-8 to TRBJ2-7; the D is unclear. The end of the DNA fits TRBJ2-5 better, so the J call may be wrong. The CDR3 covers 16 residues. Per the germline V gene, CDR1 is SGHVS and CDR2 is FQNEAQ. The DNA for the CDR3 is TGTGCCAACAGCCCGACCGGCGGTTTCTTGCGAGAGACCCAGTACTTC. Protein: CANSPTGGFLRETQYF.

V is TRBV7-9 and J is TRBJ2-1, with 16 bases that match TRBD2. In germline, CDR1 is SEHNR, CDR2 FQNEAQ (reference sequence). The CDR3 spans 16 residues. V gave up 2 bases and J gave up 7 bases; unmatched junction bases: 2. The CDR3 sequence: CASSLMGLAGGNEQFF. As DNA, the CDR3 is TGTGCCAGCAGCTTAATGGGACTAGCGGGGGGGAATGAGCAGTTCTTC. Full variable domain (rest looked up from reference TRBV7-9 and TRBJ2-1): DTGVSQNPRHKITKRGQNVTFRCDPISEHNRLYWYRQTLGQGPEFLTYFQNEAQLEKSRLLSDRFSAERPKGSFSTLEIQRTEQGDSAMYLCASSLMGLAGGNEQFFGPGTRLTVL.

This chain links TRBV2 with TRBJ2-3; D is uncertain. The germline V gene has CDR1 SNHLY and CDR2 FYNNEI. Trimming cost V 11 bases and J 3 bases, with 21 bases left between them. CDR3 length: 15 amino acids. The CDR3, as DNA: TGTGCCTGCACAATTGGGCAGACTTGGACAGATACGCAGTATTTT. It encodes CACTIGQTWTDTQYF.

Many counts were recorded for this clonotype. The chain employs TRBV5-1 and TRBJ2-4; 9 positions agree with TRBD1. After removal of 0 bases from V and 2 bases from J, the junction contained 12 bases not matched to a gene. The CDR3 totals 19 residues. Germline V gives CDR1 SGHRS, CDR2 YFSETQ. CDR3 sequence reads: CASSLVTPGTGYTKNIQYF. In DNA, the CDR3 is TGCGCCAGCAGCTTGGTCACCCCCGGGACAGGGTACACCAAAAACATTCAGTACTTC.

CDR3 bases: TGCGCCAGCAACTTCGGACAGCTTTCCTACGAGCAGTACTTC. Protein: CASNFGQLSYEQYF. This rearrangement joins TRBV5-1 to TRBJ2-7, with a tentative D call TRBD1 (6 bases). V was cut by 6 bases and J by 1 base, with 14 bases left in between. Germline V gives CDR1 SGHRS, CDR2 YFSETQ. The CDR3 runs 14 residues.

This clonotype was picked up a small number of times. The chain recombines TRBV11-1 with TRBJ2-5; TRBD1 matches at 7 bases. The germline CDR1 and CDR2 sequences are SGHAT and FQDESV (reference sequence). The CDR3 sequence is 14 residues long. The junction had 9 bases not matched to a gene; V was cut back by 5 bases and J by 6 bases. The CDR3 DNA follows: TGTGCCAGCAGCGATACAGGGGATCGAAAGACCCAGTACTTC. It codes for CASSDTGDRKTQYF.

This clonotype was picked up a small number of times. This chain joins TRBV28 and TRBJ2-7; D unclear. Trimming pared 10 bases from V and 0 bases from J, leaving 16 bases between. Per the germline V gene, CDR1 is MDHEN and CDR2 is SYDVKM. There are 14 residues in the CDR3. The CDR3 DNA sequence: TGTGCCACCACCACGACCACGAGCTCCTACGAGCAGTACTTC. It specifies CATTTTTSSYEQYF.

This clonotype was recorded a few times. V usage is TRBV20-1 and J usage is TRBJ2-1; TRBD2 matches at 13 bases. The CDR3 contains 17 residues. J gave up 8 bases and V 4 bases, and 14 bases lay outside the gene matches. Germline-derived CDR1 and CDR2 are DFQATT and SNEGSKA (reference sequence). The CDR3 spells CSATYWTSGSIRHEQFF. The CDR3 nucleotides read TGCAGTGCTACTTACTGGACTAGCGGGAGTATTCGACATGAGCAGTTCTTC.

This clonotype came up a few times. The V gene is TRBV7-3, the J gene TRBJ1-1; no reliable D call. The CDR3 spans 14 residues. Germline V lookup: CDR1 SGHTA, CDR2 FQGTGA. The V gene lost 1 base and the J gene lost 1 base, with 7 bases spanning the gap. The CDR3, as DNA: TGTGCCAGCAGCTTAAGGTCTAGGAACACTGAAGCTTTCTTT. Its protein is CASSLRSRNTEAFF.

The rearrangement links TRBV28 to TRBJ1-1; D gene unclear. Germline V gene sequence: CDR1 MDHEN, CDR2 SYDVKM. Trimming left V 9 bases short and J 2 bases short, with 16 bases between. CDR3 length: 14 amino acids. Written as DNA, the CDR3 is TGTGCCAGTCAGTTATGGCACAGAAACACTGAAGCTTTCTTT. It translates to CASQLWHRNTEAFF.

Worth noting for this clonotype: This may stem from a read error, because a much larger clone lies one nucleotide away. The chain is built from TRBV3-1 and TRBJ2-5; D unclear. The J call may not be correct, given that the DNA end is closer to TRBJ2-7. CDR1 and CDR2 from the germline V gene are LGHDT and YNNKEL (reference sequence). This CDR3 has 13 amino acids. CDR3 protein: CASSQGTVSEQYF. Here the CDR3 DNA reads TGTGCCAGCAGCCAAGGGACGGTTAGCGAGCAGTACTTC.